This TCR beta chain appears in the sequencing data of a study of preoperative IRX-2 immunotherapy in early breast cancer. The CDR3 length is 15 residues. Germline assignment: CDR1 MNHGY and CDR2 SAAAGT. Germline trimming cut 10 bases from V and 0 bases from J; bases unmatched to any gene: 4. This table comes from immunoSEQ multiplex PCR, and its TCRdb copy is limited to in-frame clones, with some not included. The sample lists 40,000 to 50,000 clones; approximately 77% were seen once. Indicated treatment: preoperative locoregional IRX-2 cytokine immunotherapy. Preoperative locoregional IRX-2 cytokine immunotherapy was tested in the phase Ib source study.

This chain links TRBV6-8 with TRBJ1-4; the match to TRBD1 covers 11 bases. The receptor was derived from a human donor with breast cancer. The sequencing used tumor tissue, collected after IRX-2 immunotherapy. The CDR3 bases are TGTGCCACCGGGGACAGGGGGGCAACTAATGAAAAACTGTTTTTT. Protein: CATGDRGATNEKLFF.